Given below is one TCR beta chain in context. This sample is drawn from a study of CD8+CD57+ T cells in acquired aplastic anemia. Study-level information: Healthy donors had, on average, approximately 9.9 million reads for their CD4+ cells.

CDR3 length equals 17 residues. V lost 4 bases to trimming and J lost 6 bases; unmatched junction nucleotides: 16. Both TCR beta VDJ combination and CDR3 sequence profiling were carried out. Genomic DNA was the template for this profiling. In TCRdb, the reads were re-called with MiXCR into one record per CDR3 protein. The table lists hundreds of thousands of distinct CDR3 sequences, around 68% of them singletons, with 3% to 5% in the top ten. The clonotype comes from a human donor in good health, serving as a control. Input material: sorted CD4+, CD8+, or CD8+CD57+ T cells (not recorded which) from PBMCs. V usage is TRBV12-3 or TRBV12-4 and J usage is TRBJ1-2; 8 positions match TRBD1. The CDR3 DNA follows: TGTGCCAGCAGTTCGTCGACTCTGGGCAGGGGGCTAAATGGCTACACCTTC. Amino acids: CASSSSTLGRGLNGYTF.